Below are 25 T cell receptor beta chains sequenced from a single sample in a study of regulatory T cells in long-lasting Graves disease. Arm-PCR of CDR3 regions and iRepertoire HTBI primers were used to build TCR beta libraries. TCRdb fed the multiplex PCR reads into MiXCR, producing one record per CDR3 protein. The sample holds over 200,000 distinct CDR3 sequences, around 18% seen once. The time point here: newly diagnosed GD, antithyroid drugs for less than 3 months. The TCR library was made from RNA that had been extracted from PBMCs in TRIzol. These data also formed part of another study, on T cells in Graves' hyperthyroidism and ophthalmopathy.

This specimen consisted of peripheral blood mononuclear cells (PBMCs), obtained at new diagnosis, from a patient treated with antithyroid drugs. These TCRs come from a woman younger than 45 with Graves disease.

In this sample, this clonotype turned up many times. The chain is built from TRBV6-5 and TRBJ2-1, with D possibly matching TRBD2 (7 bases). This CDR3 comprises 14 residues. CDR1 is MNHEY, CDR2 SVGAGI, per germline. The ends were cut back, 2 bases at V and 6 bases at J, with 11 bases in the middle. CDR3 bases: TGTGCCAGCAGTTACGAGGGGGGGCGCAATGAGCAGTTCTTC. Translating it yields CASSYEGGRNEQFF.

This clonotype has a count of ten or more. The chain employs TRBV20-1 and TRBJ1-4; D unresolved. The V end was cut by 2 bases, the J end by 0 bases, with 4 bases between. The CDR3 runs 13 residues. From germline, CDR1 is DFQATT and CDR2 SNEGSKA (reference sequence). The chain's CDR3 is CSARPPTNEKLFF. The CDR3 DNA follows: TGCAGTGCTAGACCCCCAACTAATGAAAAACTGTTTTTT.

The chain joins TRBV20-1 to TRBJ1-2; D is undetermined. V was trimmed by 2 bases and J by 2 bases, leaving 15 bases between them. CDR1 is DFQATT and CDR2 is SNEGSKA in the germline V gene (reference sequence). The CDR3 spans 15 residues. CDR3 amino acids: CSARPMDGENYGYTF. The CDR3 coding sequence is TGCAGTGCTAGACCCATGGACGGGGAAAACTATGGCTACACCTTC.

This clonotype was seen at least ten times. This chain connects TRBV7-9 to TRBJ2-7; no firm D call. Trimming removed 7 bases at V and 8 bases at J, with 15 bases between. There are 12 residues in the CDR3. The germline CDR1 and CDR2 sequences are SEHNR and FQNEAQ (reference sequence). CDR3 loop: CASTRQNLQQYF. The CDR3 bases are TGTGCCAGCACCCGCCAGAACCTTCAGCAGTACTTC.

This clonotype was counted only a few times. The J gene is TRBJ1-1, the V gene TRBV15, with 7 bases aligning to TRBD1. Losses at the gene ends were 1 base for V and 1 base for J; bases not matched to a gene: 0. The CDR3 has 14 residues. The V gene's germline CDR1 is LNHNV and CDR2 YYDKDF (reference sequence). DNA for the CDR3: TGTGCCACCAGCAGAGGACAGGGGAACACTGAAGCTTTCTTT. This translates into CATSRGQGNTEAFF.

This clonotype was counted many times. The genes are TRBV15 and TRBJ2-5; TRBD2 agrees at 7 bases. J lost 0 bases, V lost 3 bases, and 7 bases had no gene match. There are 16 residues in the CDR3. Germline values: CDR1 LNHNV, CDR2 YYDKDF (reference sequence). The CDR3 sequence: CATSSSGGGYQETQYF. Here the CDR3 DNA reads TGTGCCACCAGCAGTTCCGGGGGAGGGTACCAAGAGACCCAGTACTTC.

The chain uses TRBV12-5 and TRBJ2-2; D is unclear. This CDR3 spans 15 amino acids. Germline CDR1 LGHNT, CDR2 FRNRAP. The ends were cut back, 4 bases at V and 1 base at J, with 10 bases in the middle. The CDR3 loop reads CASGSDSQNTGELFF. CDR3 nucleotide sequence: TGTGCTAGTGGTTCTGACTCCCAGAACACCGGGGAGCTGTTTTTT.

This clonotype has more than one count but fewer than ten. This sequence joins TRBV10-3 and TRBJ2-1; D possibly corresponds to TRBD2 (5 bases). The CDR3 contains 11 residues. Germline-derived CDR1 and CDR2 are ENHRY and SYGVKD. Trimming removed 10 bases from V and 7 bases from J, with 11 bases in between. The CDR3 region has the DNA TGTGCCAGCCAAAGGGAGAATGAGCAGTTCTTC. It translates to CASQRENEQFF.

This clonotype occurred once. The gene calls are TRBV24-1 and TRBJ1-2; D is unresolved. Germline V gene lookup returns CDR1 KGHDR and CDR2 SFDVKD. The CDR3 sequence is 13 residues long. The V and J ends lost 1 base and 4 bases respectively, with 6 bases between them. CDR3: CATSDFSGYGYTF. The DNA for the CDR3 is TGTGCCACCAGTGATTTTTCGGGCTATGGCTACACCTTC.

In its sample, this clonotype was seen many times. The chain recombines TRBV3-1 with TRBJ2-1, with D possibly matching TRBD2 (6 bases). V lost 5 bases to trimming and J lost 8 bases, with 16 bases between them. Germline V lookup: CDR1 LGHDT, CDR2 YNNKEL (reference sequence). CDR3 length: 14 amino acids. This chain's CDR3 is CASSSSTSNYEQFF. The CDR3 coding sequence is TGTGCCAGCAGCTCCTCGACTAGTAACTATGAGCAGTTCTTC.

This clonotype was detected many times. V gene TRBV7-2 combines with J gene TRBJ2-7, with D tentatively TRBD1 or TRBD2 (5 bases each). Germline-derived CDR1 and CDR2 are SGHTA and FQGNSA. The CDR3 totals 15 residues. The germline V and J ends were trimmed by 0 bases and 3 bases, with 12 bases remaining between them. The DNA for the CDR3 is TGTGCCAGCAGCTTAGCGGGGGACGGCTTCTACGAGCAGTACTTC. It is translated as CASSLAGDGFYEQYF.

The chain joins TRBV12-3 or TRBV12-4 to TRBJ2-2; weak D call: TRBD2 (6 bases). V gave up 7 bases and J gave up 7 bases, with 19 bases separating them. The CDR3 has 15 residues. The CDR3 coding sequence is TGTGCCAGCACTCCTTCACCCGGGACTCTCGGGGAGCTGTTTTTT. This translates into CASTPSPGTLGELFF.

There are many counts of this clonotype. V usage is TRBV20-1 and J usage is TRBJ2-7; 12 nucleotides match TRBD2. This CDR3 is 16 amino acids long. Germline V gives CDR1 DFQATT, CDR2 SNEGSKA (reference sequence). V gave up 5 bases and J gave up 7 bases; unmatched junction bases: 15. This CDR3 is CSAPPPLAGGPGEQYF. CDR3 coding DNA: TGCAGTGCTCCTCCCCCTCTAGCGGGGGGGCCGGGGGAGCAGTACTTC.

This chain connects TRBV7-2 to TRBJ2-2; D remains ambiguous. The CDR3 covers 16 residues. V gave up 5 bases and J gave up 4 bases, with 17 bases separating them. Germline lookup yields CDR1 SGHTA and CDR2 FQGNSA. In nucleotides, the CDR3 is TGTGCCAGCAGCCCTTCTGGTAACTATTTCACCGGGGAGCTGTTTTTT. This translates into CASSPSGNYFTGELFF.

The chain couples TRBV2 to TRBJ2-2; 9 nucleotides agree with TRBD1. The CDR3 loop spans 13 amino acids. V lost 6 bases and J lost 6; bases outside the gene matches: 2. Germline V gene lookup returns CDR1 SNHLY and CDR2 FYNNEI. This chain's CDR3 is CASRTGGSGELFF. CDR3 nucleotides: TGTGCCAGCAGGACAGGGGGGTCCGGGGAGCTGTTTTTT.

This clonotype was seen at least ten times. The chain carries TRBV5-1 and TRBJ1-3; tentatively, D is TRBD1 (6 bases). Trimming took off 5 bases at V and 0 bases at J, with 9 bases between the two ends. Germline V CDR1 and CDR2: SGHRS, YFSETQ. The CDR3 consists of 14 residues. The CDR3 loop is CASSEGGSGNTIYF. The CDR3 nucleotides read TGCGCCAGCAGTGAAGGGGGCTCTGGAAACACCATATATTTT. Full variable domain (rest looked up from reference TRBV5-1 and TRBJ1-3): KAGVTQTPRYLIKTRGQQVTLSCSPISGHRSVSWYQQTPGQGLQFLFEYFSETQRNKGNFPGRFSGRQFSNSRSEMNVSTLELGDSALYLCASSEGGSGNTIYFGEGSWLTVV.

This clonotype was detected many times. The chain has TRBV11-2 and TRBJ2-7; maybe TRBD1 (7 bases). CDR1 and CDR2 (germline): SGHAT, FQNNGV. V lost 3 bases to trimming and J lost 6 bases, with 12 bases between them. The CDR3 totals 13 residues. The CDR3 DNA is TGTGCCAGCAGCTTCGGCAGGGGGGCCGAGCAGTACTTC. It codes for CASSFGRGAEQYF.

The J gene is TRBJ1-2, the V gene TRBV12-3 or TRBV12-4; D not resolved. The CDR3 is 15 amino acids. V was pared by 7 bases and J by 5 bases, with 20 bases between. Written as DNA, the CDR3 is TGTGCCAGCACTACTTCCGGGTCGGGGTTTTATGGCTACACCTTC. Translated: CASTTSGSGFYGYTF.

This clonotype was seen at least ten times. The chain joins TRBV6-1 to TRBJ2-6, with D possibly being TRBD1 (6 bases). Germline assignment: CDR1 MNHNS and CDR2 SASEGT. Trimming removed 5 bases from V and 0 bases from J, with 17 bases in between. The CDR3 covers 18 residues. CDR3 DNA: TGTGCCAGCAGTCCCGGGACACGGGAAAGCTCTGGGGCCAACGTCCTGACTTTC. Its translation: CASSPGTRESSGANVLTF.

The chain combines TRBV15 with TRBJ1-3, with TRBD1 as a possible D gene (6 bases). V was trimmed by 5 bases and J by 0 bases, leaving 11 bases between them. The V gene's germline CDR1 is LNHNV and CDR2 YYDKDF (reference sequence). CDR3 length: 15 amino acids. CDR3 amino acids: CATSPRGGSGNTIYF. CDR3 bases: TGTGCCACCAGCCCGAGGGGGGGCTCTGGAAACACCATATATTTT.

This rearrangement joins TRBV3-1 to TRBJ2-7; D not resolved. Trimming stripped 6 bases from V and 4 bases from J, with 19 bases between. CDR3 length: 15 amino acids. CDR1 is LGHDT, CDR2 YNNKEL, per germline (reference sequence). The CDR3 region is CASSEASDPIYEQYF. CDR3 DNA sequence: TGTGCCAGCAGTGAAGCGTCGGACCCTATTTACGAGCAGTACTTC.

The chain carries TRBV9 and TRBJ1-1, with D possibly matching TRBD1 (6 bases). This CDR3 region has 15 residues. CDR1 and CDR2 (germline): SGDLS, YYNGEE. Trimming took off 0 bases at V and 5 bases at J, with 14 bases between the two ends. DNA of the CDR3: TGTGCCAGCAGCGTAGGGGCGGGGGCACGGACTGAAGCTTTCTTT. Amino acid sequence: CASSVGAGARTEAFF.

This clonotype was recorded at least ten times. The genes are TRBV9 and TRBJ1-1, with D possibly matching TRBD1 (6 bases). The CDR3 is made up of 16 amino acids. Germline V gives CDR1 SGDLS, CDR2 YYNGEE. Trimming left V 2 bases short and J 0 bases short, with 14 bases between. CDR3 DNA: TGTGCCAGCAGCGTCAGAGGGGACAAAATGAACACTGAAGCTTTCTTT. Translating it yields CASSVRGDKMNTEAFF.

The sample holds many counts of this clonotype. This chain connects TRBV7-3 to TRBJ1-1; D is ambiguous. V gave up 5 bases and J gave up 8 bases, with 15 bases separating them. Germline values: CDR1 SGHTA, CDR2 FQGTGA. The CDR3 is made up of 13 amino acids. The CDR3 protein is CASSPSHGLEAFF. CDR3 nucleotide sequence: TGTGCCAGCAGCCCGTCTCATGGCCTGGAAGCTTTCTTT. Variable domain in full (rest from reference TRBV7-3 and TRBJ1-1): GAGVSQTPSNKVTEKGKYVELRCDPISGHTALYWYRQSLGQGPEFLIYFQGTGAADDSGLPNDRFFAVRPEGSVSTLKIQRTERGDSAVYLCASSPSHGLEAFFGQGTRLTVV.

This clonotype showed up just a few times. This may come from a read error, since a much larger clone is one base off. The V and J genes are TRBV5-1 and TRBJ1-2; perhaps TRBD1 as D (5 bases). Germline V lookup: CDR1 SGHRS, CDR2 YFSETQ. The CDR3 runs to 15 residues. The CDR3 nucleotides read TGCGCCAGCAGCTCTTCAGGGTCGGGTTTCTATAGCTACACCTTC. The encoded protein is CASSSSGSGFYSYTF.